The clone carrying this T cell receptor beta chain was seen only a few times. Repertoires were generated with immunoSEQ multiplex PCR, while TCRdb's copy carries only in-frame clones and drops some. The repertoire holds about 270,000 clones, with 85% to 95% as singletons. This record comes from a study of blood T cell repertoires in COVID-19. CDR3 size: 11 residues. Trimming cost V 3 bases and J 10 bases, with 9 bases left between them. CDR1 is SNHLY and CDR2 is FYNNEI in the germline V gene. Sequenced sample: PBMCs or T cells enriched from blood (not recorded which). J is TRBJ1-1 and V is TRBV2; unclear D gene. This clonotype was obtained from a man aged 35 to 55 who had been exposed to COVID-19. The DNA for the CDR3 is TGTGCCAGCAGTGAGGAGGATTTAGCTTTCTTT. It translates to CASSEEDLAFF.